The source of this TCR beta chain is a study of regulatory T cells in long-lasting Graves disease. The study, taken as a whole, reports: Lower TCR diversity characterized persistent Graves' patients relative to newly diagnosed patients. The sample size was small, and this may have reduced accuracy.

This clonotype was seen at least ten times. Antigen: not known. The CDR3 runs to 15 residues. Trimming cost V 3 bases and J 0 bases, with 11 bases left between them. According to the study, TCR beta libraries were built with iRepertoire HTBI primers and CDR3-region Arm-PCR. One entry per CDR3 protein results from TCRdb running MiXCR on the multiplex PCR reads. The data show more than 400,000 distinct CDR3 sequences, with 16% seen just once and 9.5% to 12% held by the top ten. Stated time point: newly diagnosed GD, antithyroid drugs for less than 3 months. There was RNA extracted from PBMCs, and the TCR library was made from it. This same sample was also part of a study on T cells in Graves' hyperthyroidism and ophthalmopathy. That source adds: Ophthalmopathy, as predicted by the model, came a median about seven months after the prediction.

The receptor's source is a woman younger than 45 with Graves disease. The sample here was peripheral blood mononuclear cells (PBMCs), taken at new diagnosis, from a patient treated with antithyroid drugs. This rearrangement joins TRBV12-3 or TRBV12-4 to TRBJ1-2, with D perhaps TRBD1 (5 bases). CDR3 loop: CASSFGAKANYGYTF. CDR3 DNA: TGTGCCAGCAGTTTTGGGGCTAAAGCTAACTATGGCTACACCTTC.